The 28 T cell receptor beta chains below were found in one sample sequenced in a study of blood T cell repertoires in COVID-19. Measured with immunoSEQ multiplex PCR; TCRdb has only the in-frame clones, and not every one. Of more than 200,000 clones listed, 85% to 90% are singletons. Sequencing was carried out using PBMCs or T cells enriched from blood (not recorded which). These receptors were taken from a woman in her 50s who had recovered from COVID-19.

The CDR3 nucleotides read TGTGCCAGTATTCCCCTAGGAGGGGGCGGCTACACCTTC. This encodes CASIPLGGGGYTF. The chain employs TRBV19 and TRBJ1-2, with 7 positions matching TRBD1. The length of the CDR3 is 13 residues. V dropped 7 bases and J dropped 8; count of bases not matched to a gene: 10. Per germline, CDR1 LNHDA and CDR2 SQIVND (reference sequence).

The chain has TRBV5-6 and TRBJ2-3; D not certain. CDR1 and CDR2 from the germline V gene are SGHDT and YYEEEE. Trimming removed 4 bases at V and 4 bases at J, with 4 bases between. CDR3 size: 11 residues. The CDR3 sequence is CASSLADTQYF. The CDR3 DNA is TGTGCCAGCAGCCTTGCAGATACGCAGTATTTT.

The V gene is TRBV18, the J gene TRBJ1-2; the D gene is possibly TRBD1 (6 bases). Trimming stripped 3 bases from V and 6 bases from J, with 14 bases between. This CDR3 is built from 14 residues. The germline V gene has CDR1 KGHSH and CDR2 LQKENI. CDR3 protein: CASSPGAVPDGYTF. CDR3 DNA: TGTGCCAGCTCACCGGGGGCAGTTCCCGATGGCTACACCTTC.

V is TRBV10-3 and J is TRBJ1-2; no clear D gene. Germline lookup yields CDR1 ENHRY and CDR2 SYGVKD. V lost 2 bases and J 8 bases, leaving 18 bases between the germline ends. The CDR3 covers 15 residues. CDR3 coding DNA: TGTGCCATCAGTGAGAGAGAGGGAAATAGTGGAGGCTACACCTTC. It specifies CAISEREGNSGGYTF.

The chain couples TRBV29-1 to TRBJ2-6, with D possibly matching TRBD1 (6 bases). Germline values: CDR1 SQVTM, CDR2 ANQGSEA. The V gene lost 6 bases and the J gene lost 0 bases, with 12 bases spanning the gap. The CDR3 sequence is 15 residues long. CDR3 sequence reads: CSVGQQDSGANVLTF. The CDR3 region has the DNA TGCAGCGTCGGACAGCAGGACTCTGGGGCCAACGTCCTGACTTTC. Filled out from reference TRBV29-1 and TRBJ2-6, the complete variable domain reads SAVISQKPSRDICQRGTSLTIQCQVDSQVTMMFWYRQQPGQSLTLIATANQGSEATYESGFVIDKFPISRPNLTFSTLTVSNMSPEDSSIYLCSVGQQDSGANVLTFGAGSRLTVL.

The CDR3 DNA sequence: TGTGCCAGCATGGTAGCGGGAGGGGAGACCCAGTACTTC. This codes for CASMVAGGETQYF. V and J are TRBV25-1 and TRBJ2-5; 11 positions agree with TRBD2. The CDR3 runs to 13 residues. CDR1 MGHDK and CDR2 SYGVNS come from the germline V gene. V was pared by 7 bases and J by 5 bases, with 3 bases of the junction left unmatched.

The V call is TRBV6-5, the J call TRBJ2-3, with D perhaps matching TRBD1 (6 bases). This CDR3 has 14 residues. The germline V and J ends were trimmed by 6 bases and 2 bases, with 12 bases remaining between them. CDR1 is MNHEY, CDR2 SVGAGI, per germline. The CDR3 bases are TGTGCCAGCAGACAACAGGGCCCCACAGATACGCAGTATTTT. It encodes CASRQQGPTDTQYF.

The chain has TRBV29-1 and TRBJ1-1; D is perhaps TRBD1 (5 bases). The CDR3 runs 14 residues. Trimming cost V 1 base and J 1 base, with 10 bases left between them. From germline, CDR1 is SQVTM and CDR2 ANQGSEA. The CDR3 sequence: CSVEVAGENTEAFF. The CDR3 nucleotides are TGCAGCGTTGAAGTGGCGGGGGAGAACACTGAAGCTTTCTTT.

This clone was detected a few times. A junction boundary mismatches the germline segment, possibly from a read error. The genes are TRBV2 and TRBJ1-4, with TRBD1 identical over 10 bases. CDR1 is SNHLY and CDR2 is FYNNEI in the germline V gene. The CDR3 has 18 residues. The CDR3 protein is CASREVPGQGNRDEKLFF. Written as DNA, the CDR3 is TGTGCCAGCAGAGAAGTACCGGGACAGGGGAACCGGGATGAAAAACTGTTTTTT.

The rearrangement joins TRBV6-5 to TRBJ2-3, with D unresolved. Germline V gives CDR1 MNHEY, CDR2 SVGAGI. The germline V and J ends were trimmed by 6 bases and 2 bases, with 15 bases remaining between them. CDR3 size: 15 residues. Written as DNA, the CDR3 is TGTGCCAGCAGCCCCCCCTCGACTGACACAGATACGCAGTATTTT. Amino acids: CASSPPSTDTDTQYF.

This clone was counted once. The chain carries TRBV2 and TRBJ2-7; 7 bases are shared with TRBD1. Germline CDR1 SNHLY, CDR2 FYNNEI. The CDR3 is 13 residues long. V shed 6 bases and J 2 bases; nucleotides not matched to a gene: 4. The CDR3: CASRATGAYEQYF. The CDR3 DNA sequence: TGTGCCAGCAGAGCTACAGGGGCCTACGAGCAGTACTTC.

The CDR3 spells CASSVETGPADEQYF. The CDR3 bases are TGTGCCAGCAGCGTAGAGACAGGCCCGGCAGACGAGCAGTACTTC. The chain uses TRBV9 and TRBJ2-7; D might be TRBD1 (6 bases). Trimming stripped 0 bases from V and 5 bases from J, with 15 bases between. The CDR3 extends over 15 amino acids. Germline CDR1 SGDLS, CDR2 YYNGEE.

CDR3 bases: TGTGCCAGTAGTATCCGGGACAGGGTTGGCACTGAAGCTTTCTTT. Its translation: CASSIRDRVGTEAFF. The chain uses TRBV19 and TRBJ1-1; 9 bases are shared with TRBD1. There are 15 residues in the CDR3. Germline V gives CDR1 LNHDA, CDR2 SQIVND (reference sequence). V shed 3 bases and J 4 bases; nucleotides not matched to a gene: 6.

The chain carries TRBV9 and TRBJ2-2; TRBD2 matches 9 bases. Per germline, CDR1 SGDLS and CDR2 YYNGEE. The CDR3 is made up of 16 amino acids. V was clipped by 0 bases and J by 7 bases; unmatched bases: 7. This chain's CDR3 is CASSVDVAGEDGELFF. In DNA, the CDR3 is TGTGCCAGCAGCGTAGACGTAGCGGGAGAGGACGGGGAGCTGTTTTTT. Complete variable domain (other parts from reference TRBV9 and TRBJ2-2): DSGVTQTPKHLITATGQRVTLRCSPRSGDLSVYWYQQSLDQGLQFLIQYYNGEERAKGNILERFSAQQFPDLHSELNLSSLELGDSALYFCASSVDVAGEDGELFFGEGSRLTVL.

The V call is TRBV27, the J call TRBJ2-2; 7 positions agree with TRBD2. Losses at the gene ends were 6 bases for V and 6 bases for J; bases not matched to a gene: 7. Germline V gives CDR1 MNHEY, CDR2 SMNVEV (reference sequence). The CDR3 has 14 residues. CDR3 nucleotide sequence: TGTGCCAGCAGGACGACTAGCTTGGCCGGGGAGCTGTTTTTT. Protein product: CASRTTSLAGELFF.

The genes are TRBV19 and TRBJ2-1; D possibly corresponds to TRBD2 (5 bases). V lost 3 bases and J 10 bases, leaving 22 bases between the germline ends. The CDR3 runs 16 residues. CDR1 LNHDA and CDR2 SQIVND come from the germline V gene (reference sequence). This chain's CDR3 is CASSIYGSSSNQEQFF. CDR3 bases: TGTGCCAGTAGTATCTATGGGTCTAGCTCCAACCAAGAGCAGTTCTTC.

The chain links TRBV19 to TRBJ1-2, with D hard to call. Germline values: CDR1 LNHDA, CDR2 SQIVND (reference sequence). V was shortened by 0 bases and J by 7 bases, with 12 bases between the two germline ends. The CDR3 runs to 14 residues. The CDR3 coding sequence is TGTGCCAGTAGTATAGATCTATTCGGGGTTGGCTACACCTTC. Encoded protein: CASSIDLFGVGYTF.

V usage is TRBV6-5 and J usage is TRBJ1-1, with D unclear. Trimming took off 5 bases at V and 8 bases at J, with 15 bases between the two ends. CDR3 length equals 13 residues. Germline V gives CDR1 MNHEY, CDR2 SVGAGI. Written as DNA, the CDR3 is TGTGCCAGCAGTACTCAGGTTGATCGGGAAGCTTTCTTT. This sequence encodes CASSTQVDREAFF.

The chain recombines TRBV6-5 with TRBJ1-6; D unresolved. The CDR3 runs 14 residues. V was trimmed by 7 bases and J by 7 bases, leaving 14 bases between them. CDR1 and CDR2 from the germline V gene are MNHEY and SVGAGI. DNA for the CDR3: TGTGCCAGCATCCGAACTGGCGGCAATTCACCCCTCCACTTT. Its protein product is CASIRTGGNSPLHF.

V gene TRBV7-8 combines with J gene TRBJ2-2; D possibly corresponds to TRBD2 (6 bases). Trimming took 3 bases from V and 5 from J, leaving 7 bases between them. The germline CDR1 and CDR2 sequences are SGHVS and FQNEAQ. The CDR3 sequence is 13 residues long. The CDR3 DNA sequence: TGTGCCAGCAGCTTGGCGGGGACCGGGGAGCTGTTTTTT. Its translation is CASSLAGTGELFF.

This sequence joins TRBV4-1 and TRBJ2-7, with 7 bases that match TRBD1. V lost 2 bases, J lost 4 bases, and 8 bases stayed unmatched. Germline V gene lookup returns CDR1 MGHRA and CDR2 YSYEKL. This CDR3 has 15 residues. This chain's CDR3 is CASSQTRDSSYEQYF. In DNA form, the CDR3 reads TGCGCCAGCAGCCAAACCCGGGACAGTTCGTACGAGCAGTACTTC.

CDR3 protein: CASSLTIGYGYTF. The CDR3 DNA follows: TGTGCCAGCAGTTTGACAATTGGCTATGGCTACACCTTC. The chain joins TRBV6-2 or TRBV6-3 to TRBJ1-2; D is uncertain. The V end was cut by 4 bases, the J end by 4 bases, with 10 bases between. From germline, CDR1 is MNHEY and CDR2 SVGEGT. The CDR3 length is 13 residues.

The chain combines TRBV4-1 with TRBJ2-5; D not resolved. Germline lookup yields CDR1 MGHRA and CDR2 YSYEKL. This CDR3 is 14 amino acids long. V shed 4 bases and J shed 5 bases, with 14 bases lying between them. The CDR3 region is CASSLSFVVETQYF. The CDR3 coding sequence is TGCGCCAGCAGCCTGAGCTTTGTGGTCGAGACCCAGTACTTC.

This clone was counted once. This chain links TRBV2 with TRBJ2-3; TRBD2 matches 8 bases. Trimming took 6 bases from V and 2 from J; bases not matched to a gene: 10. CDR1 is SNHLY, CDR2 FYNNEI, per germline. The CDR3 totals 16 residues. The DNA for the CDR3 is TGTGCCAGCAGGTTCTCGCGGGAGGAATACACAGATACGCAGTATTTT. Protein product: CASRFSREEYTDTQYF.

V usage is TRBV28 and J usage is TRBJ2-1; 11 bases fit TRBD2. J gave up 10 bases and V 7 bases, and 9 bases lay outside the gene matches. CDR1 is MDHEN, CDR2 SYDVKM, per germline. The CDR3 totals 14 residues. CDR3 loop: CASKELAGVGEQFF. CDR3 in DNA: TGTGCCAGCAAGGAACTAGCGGGAGTGGGGGAGCAGTTCTTC.

The V call is TRBV5-1, the J call TRBJ2-1; 8 bases align to TRBD1. The CDR3 runs 15 residues. CDR1 is SGHRS, CDR2 YFSETQ, per germline. V was pared by 2 bases and J by 0 bases, with 1 base of the junction left unmatched. CDR3 bases: TGCGCCAGCAGCTTAACAGGGGGCTCCTACAATGAGCAGTTCTTC. It is translated as CASSLTGGSYNEQFF. Variable domain in full (rest from reference TRBV5-1 and TRBJ2-1): KAGVTQTPRYLIKTRGQQVTLSCSPISGHRSVSWYQQTPGQGLQFLFEYFSETQRNKGNFPGRFSGRQFSNSRSEMNVSTLELGDSALYLCASSLTGGSYNEQFFGPGTRLTVL.

As concerns this clone: The sample carries other DNA sequences with the same CDR3. The V call is TRBV11-2, the J call TRBJ1-3, with D unclear. Germline V gives CDR1 SGHAT, CDR2 FQNNGV. V dropped 3 bases and J dropped 0 bases, with 3 bases sitting between them. This CDR3 contains 13 residues. This CDR3 reads CASSLSSGNTIYF. CDR3 nucleotides: TGTGCCAGCAGCTTGAGCTCTGGAAACACCATATATTTT.

CDR3 coding DNA: TGTGCCAGCAGCCAAAATCCAGATAGCAATCAGCCCCAGCATTTT. It encodes CASSQNPDSNQPQHF. The chain is built from TRBV4-2 and TRBJ1-5; D call uncertain. The CDR3 runs to 15 residues. Trimming took off 2 bases at V and 0 bases at J, with 8 bases between the two ends. Germline assignment: CDR1 LGHNA and CDR2 YNFKEQ.